This T cell receptor beta chain was identified in a study of T cell responses to AZD1222 COVID-19 vaccine listed by TCRdb under 2021. Concerning the study at large: AZD1222 recipients with second doses at about 4 weeks or about 12 weeks were pooled, because spike-specific TCR depth and breadth did not differ between schedules. A total of 233 trial participants underwent TCR sequencing, of whom about 210 had received two doses of AZD1222 and about 26 had received two doses of the MenACWY control vaccine. Trial participants were enrolled into age subgroups of 18-55, 56-69 and 70-plus years, which contained 148, 28 and 57 TCR-sequenced participants, respectively.

A distance of 10 bases separates the germline ends of V and J, which lose 4 bases and 0 bases respectively. Reading from cysteine to phenylalanine, the CDR3 counts 15 amino acids. The only DNA kept is the CDR3, 45 bases in frame from the first base. As encoded in the germline V gene, CDR1 is SGHRS while CDR2 is YFSETQ. Regarding this clone: Its cognate antigen has yet to be identified. Base-call qualities are not available, and no considerably larger clone is one nucleotide away.

What the study reported, not specific to this receptor: The vaccine-associated CD4 TCRs covered the entire spike protein, and the dominant responses fell in regions 160-218 and 743-854. After two AZD1222 doses, both the breadth and the depth of spike-specific TCRs were significantly higher than at day 0 and than in MenACWY recipients. Conclusions about previously exposed vaccinees were limited because only 6 or 7 AZD1222 recipients were SARS-CoV-2 seropositive at baseline. Reportedly, close to half of the unique spike-specific TCRs recognized epitopes lying outside the regions that are mutated in the B.1.351 and B.1.1.7 variants. Because no day 14 peak-response samples were available, the repertoires could be characterized only after the peak T cell response. The 56-69-year group was small, and its depth increase did not reach significance, likely because of low power. Most participants were white British and females outnumbered males, and the authors suggested that clonal diversity may have been underestimated.

The CDR3 regions of human TCRbeta chains were analyzed by immunosequencing. On the authors' methods: TCRs in the repertoires were compared against a reference library of SARS-CoV-2-specific TCRs that had been generated with the MIRA antigen-specificity platform. Breadth was defined as the fraction of unique TCRs that were SARS-CoV-2-associated. Depth was defined as the fraction of total T cells that were SARS-CoV-2-associated. Each spike-specific TCR was assigned to its reactive spike region and to a CD4 or CD8 class using the MIRA data. Log10-transformed breadth and depth values were compared by one-way ANOVA with Sidak's multiple comparisons tests. The source is immuneACCESS, and TCRdb retained only in-frame sequences with V and J called. Part of the clones is not carried over; for the studies checked, unresolved V genes explain less than half of this, and the remainder is unexplained. The V and J calls and the clone size are those of that table, but D and trimming were determined from the DNA. The sample table contains 180,000 or so clones; only one count was recorded for just over 90% of them. The biggest ten clones account for around 3% of the sample.

This specimen's time point label, interpreted: baseline before first vaccination. Vaccinee samples were obtained from the UK trials COV001 and COV002, which included a single-blind randomized controlled phase 2/3 trial of AZD1222 (ChAdOx1 nCoV-19) in healthy adults. For TCRbeta chain sequencing, PBMC samples were collected from trial participants at day 0 and at day 28 after the second dose. The receptor was isolated from an adult in good health. The sample in question was peripheral blood, obtained on day 0 of AZD1222 vaccination. This chain joins TRBV5-1 to TRBJ2-2; the D gene is possibly TRBD1 or TRBD2, each agreeing over 5 bases. The CDR3 protein is CASSPGTANTGELFF. The sequenced DNA: TGCGCCAGCAGCCCCGGGACGGCGAACACCGGGGAGCTGTTTTTT.